The following is a T cell receptor (beta chain) sequence with its context. Its antigen target is currently unknown. The sample is drawn from a study of cytomegalovirus exposure and HLA in healthy donors (dated by TCRdb to 2016 to 2017). At the level of the whole study: According to an earlier analysis of a few hundred of the donors, about 180 million T cells yielded 117 million unique TCR beta sequences and more than 250 Gb of sequence data. Typing coverage differed by locus: A, B, C, DRB1 and DQB1 were typed in roughly 620-630 donors, DQA1 in 522, DPA1 in around 610, and DPB1 in 450 to 490. Rather than using new phenotypic data, the later analysis identified candidate immune exposures from TCR beta sequences and from how often those sequences occurred across donors. An earlier analysis of 500 to 650 of the donors applied high-throughput TCR beta sequencing to assess whether each TCR beta V gene segment acted as functional or pseudogenic. Among the approximately 400 genotyped donors, around 81% belonged to the genetic ancestry cluster associated with self-reported Caucasian donors. Besides the first cohort of more than 650 subjects, a separate validation cohort made up of over 100 different subjects was used. Around 330 gigabases of sequencing data and 75 million to 85 million unique TCR sequences made up an early release that covered 500 to 650 HLA-typed donors. Genome-wide SNP genotypes for about three fifths of the 666 donors were used in a later genetic analysis, which treated that subset as a discovery cohort. On average, over 200,000 unique TCR beta nucleotide sequences were sequenced per donor among 398 genotyped donors of the cohort, with roughly 18% of those sequences being non-productive. In a later analysis, previously published TCR beta repertoires from 500 to 750 donors were re-analyzed and high-resolution HLA genotyping was added so that TCR occurrence patterns could be studied. Alongside the repertoire data, information on donor age, sex, ethnicity and CMV serostatus was compiled. HLA typing included class I and class II loci at four-digit resolution. Roughly five DR-DQ haplotypes were handled as single units for association and clustering, since linkage in the cohort was strong. All discovery cohort repertoires had been generated using a single sequencing platform. To predict cytomegalovirus infection status, the study combined high-throughput TCR immunosequencing, statistical association of individual TCRs with disease status, and machine learning. Using immunosequencing, the study profiled T cell repertoires from approximately 700 subjects and related those repertoires to cytomegalovirus serostatus. The aim of the study was to test whether cataloging public T cell receptors could identify signatures of past pathogen exposure.

The protocol used for the library was the immunoSEQ multiplex PCR assay. A mixture of 60 forward primers for TCR Vbeta segments and 13 reverse primers for TCR Jbeta segments was used in the multiplex PCR. The CDR3 region of rearranged TCR beta genes was amplified from genomic DNA with a multiplex PCR assay. Amplified TCR beta libraries were sequenced as 87-base-pair reads on the Illumina HiSeq System. Concerning the study's data processing: In a later analysis, some 80 million unique TCR beta chains were counted across the 500 to 850 repertoires, and roughly 9.9 million of these chains were shared by at least two donors. To remove PCR and sequencing errors, raw reads were error-corrected and collapsed into unique sequences using a nearest-neighbor algorithm that merged closely related sequences. CDR3 sequences were aligned to IMGT reference sequences to assign V, D and J gene segments. For a sequence to be retained, a match of at least six nucleotides to both a V gene segment and a J gene segment was required. A rearrangement counted as productive if the CDR3 had no stop codons and remained in frame with V and J, and every other rearrangement counted as non-productive. CDR3 was defined according to IMGT convention as the region running from the second conserved V-encoded cysteine to the conserved J-encoded phenylalanine. The earlier analysis of about 590 of the donors excluded sequences that lacked an unambiguous match to a single V gene segment. An earlier analysis of approximately 590 of the donors classified V segments as functional when productive rearrangements were above 56.7% and as segregating when the standard deviation between donors was above 5%. A statistical classification framework was built for diagnosing cytomegalovirus status from the catalog of TCR beta chain sequences. V and J gene assignment, in a later analysis, came from comparing TCR nucleotide sequences with IMGT/GENE-DB human TR gene sequences. A later analysis assigned CDR3 sequences and most-parsimonious VDJ recombination scenarios with the TCRdist pipeline. In a later analysis, every TCR beta chain was defined by the combination of its CDR3 amino acid sequence and its V-gene family, and reads without a unique V-gene family were dropped. A later analysis removed roughly 590 highly shared, low-generation-probability nucleotide sequences to deal with suspected cross-contamination and a sequencing artifact. A later analysis calculated a clonal expansion index for each public chain from normalized within-repertoire ranks of inferred template counts. In a later analysis, generation probabilities were computed with a VDJ recombination model fitted to out-of-frame rearrangements, and the resulting probabilities were checked against IGoR. In a later analysis, hypergeometric tests were used to score TCR-TCR, TCR-HLA and TCR-CMV co-occurrence, with a repertoire-size bias correction applied to TCR pairs. To estimate false discovery rates, a later analysis permuted the HLA or CMV assignments 20 times. In a later analysis, co-occurring TCRs were grouped with DBSCAN, and TCRdist sequence similarity was added when clustering was performed within HLA-allele-positive subsets. Repertoires with fewer than 30,000 or more than 120,000 public chains were left out of co-occurrence clustering, as were a handful of repertoires with anomalous nucleotide sharing. This immuneACCESS table, as held by TCRdb, lists in-frame sequences with V and J called but not all clones. Of the missing ones, under half trace to an unresolved V gene in checked studies; the others have no known cause. For V, J and clone size, that table is used; D and trimming come from the DNA. The sample has roughly 74,000 clones on record. The top ten clonotypes cover 6% to 8% of the sample.

The CDR3 measures 14 amino acids from cysteine to phenylalanine. The DNA shown is the 42-base CDR3, in frame from base 1. The germline V gene (reference sequence) gives CDR1 as SEHNR and CDR2 as FQNEAQ. Ends trimmed: V by 3 bases, J by 9 bases; bases unmatched to a gene: 8. The cohort comprised some 680 healthy bone marrow donors. At the time of sampling, all cohort members were nominally healthy, though unrecorded immune exposures were likely present. The donor tested CMV seropositive and was one of the 289 seropositive cohort members. Every donor gave a peripheral blood sample, and the peripheral blood mononuclear cells from that sample were used for TCR beta sequencing. The Qiagen DNeasy Blood Extraction Kit was used to extract genomic DNA from the blood cell samples. Overall study outcomes, separate from this receptor: Sequencing depth was assumed to be roughly uniform across donors in the presence/absence analyses, though that assumption may not hold. Cytomegalovirus status was reported to be diagnosed by the classifier with high specificity and sensitivity in both the original and validation cohorts. Compared with the approximately 670-donor mean, donors in an Asian-associated ancestry cluster had fewer N-insertions in productive TCRs, according to a later genetic analysis. This cohort had only TCR beta chains sequenced, and the lack of alpha or paired-chain data limited which features could be detected. A later analysis found that TCR association rates varied across HLA loci, with DRB1 alleles showing the most associated TCRs and HLA-C alleles the fewest. A group of highly shared sequence variants was considered likely to be a technical artifact of the sequencing pipeline. Because counts were too low, seventeen rarely observed V segments, including chromosome 9 orphons, were excluded from the earlier analysis of around 590 of the donors. Immune exposure information for the cohort was limited to CMV serostatus. In a later analysis, HLA-associated TCR beta chains showed more clonal expansion and lower generation probabilities than non-associated chains that were equally common. It was suggested by the authors that the approach could potentially be generalized to other disease states and immunological phenotypes. Because the 87-base-pair reads could not distinguish some IMGT-functional V segments, including TRBV6-2 and TRBV6-3, those segments were excluded. A later analysis found that most CMV-associated TCR beta chains appeared HLA-restricted, with HLA associations seemingly driven largely by CMV exposure. An association between a missense DCLRE1C variant and V-gene and J-gene trimming of TCR beta chains was found in a later genetic analysis and replicated in an independent cohort. When HLA alleles, especially DR and DQ, strongly co-occurred, attributing TCR associations to individual alleles was difficult. The study listed 150 to 200 TCR beta chains as associated with cytomegalovirus. A further reported finding was that TCR beta sequences accurately predicted the HLA-A and HLA-B alleles for most subjects in the first cohort. While some public TCRs were present in many individuals, most TCR sequences turned up only very rarely across donors. Because HLA typing was unavailable for some donors at each locus, only the typed subset was used in association tests. Broadly in line with IMGT annotations, most TCR beta V segments showed up in productive rearrangements about 87% or about 30% of the time in an earlier analysis of around 600 of the donors. In vitro tests confirmed that a few of the cytomegalovirus-associated TCR beta chains recognize cytomegalovirus antigens. Correlated functional status among segregating V segments might be attributable to linkage disequilibrium, but an unknown experimental factor could not be ruled out. In a later analysis, some 18,000 TCR beta sequences were associated with specific HLA alleles at a false discovery rate of 0.05. A later analysis reported that several top co-occurrence clusters appeared linked to parvovirus B19, influenza, CMV and Epstein-Barr virus.

This clonotype originated in a female donor in good health and CMV-seropositive. The sequencing input was PBMCs. The V and J genes are TRBV7-9 and TRBJ2-7; 10 central bases correspond to TRBD1. The DNA sequence is given as TGTGCCAGCAGCTTGGGACAGGGGCCCGGCGGGCAGTACTTC. The translation is CASSLGQGPGGQYF.